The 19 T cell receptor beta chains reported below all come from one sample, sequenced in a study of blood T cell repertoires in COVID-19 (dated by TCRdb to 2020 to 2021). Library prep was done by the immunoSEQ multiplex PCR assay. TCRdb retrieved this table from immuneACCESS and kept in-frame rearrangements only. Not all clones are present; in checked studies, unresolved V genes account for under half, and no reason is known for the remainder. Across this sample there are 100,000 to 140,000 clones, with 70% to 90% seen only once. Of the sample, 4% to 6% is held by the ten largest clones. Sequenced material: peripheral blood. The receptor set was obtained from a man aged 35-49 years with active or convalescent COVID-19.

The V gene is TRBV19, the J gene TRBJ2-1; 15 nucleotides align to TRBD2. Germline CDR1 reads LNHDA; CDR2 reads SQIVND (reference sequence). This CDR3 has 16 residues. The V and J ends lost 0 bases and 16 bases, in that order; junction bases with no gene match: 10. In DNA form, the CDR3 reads TGTGCCAGTAGTATAGATCTCGGGGGACTAGCGGGAGGATTTTTCTTC. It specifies CASSIDLGGLAGGFFF.

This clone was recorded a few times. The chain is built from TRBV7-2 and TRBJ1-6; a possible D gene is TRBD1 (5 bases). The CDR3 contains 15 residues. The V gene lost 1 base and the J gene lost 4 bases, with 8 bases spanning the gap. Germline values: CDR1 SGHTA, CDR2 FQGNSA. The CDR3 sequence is CASSLEGLYNSPLHF. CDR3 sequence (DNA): TGTGCCAGCAGCTTAGAGGGACTTTATAATTCACCCCTCCACTTT.

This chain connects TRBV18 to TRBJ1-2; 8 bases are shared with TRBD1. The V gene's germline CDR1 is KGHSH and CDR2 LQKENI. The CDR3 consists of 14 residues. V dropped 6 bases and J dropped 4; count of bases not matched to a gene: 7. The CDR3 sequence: CASSPDRGAYGYTF. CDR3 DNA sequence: TGTGCCAGCTCCCCAGACAGGGGAGCCTATGGCTACACCTTC.

The CDR3: CASSDPGQTFYGYTF. CDR3 nucleotides: TGTGCCAGCAGCGACCCGGGACAGACTTTTTATGGCTACACCTTC. V usage is TRBV3-1 (or the pseudogene TRBV3-2) and J usage is TRBJ1-2, with TRBD1 identical over 7 bases. J gave up 5 bases and V 5 bases, and 11 bases lay outside the gene matches. The CDR3 spans 15 residues. The germline gives CDR1 LGHDT, CDR2 YNNKEL (reference sequence).

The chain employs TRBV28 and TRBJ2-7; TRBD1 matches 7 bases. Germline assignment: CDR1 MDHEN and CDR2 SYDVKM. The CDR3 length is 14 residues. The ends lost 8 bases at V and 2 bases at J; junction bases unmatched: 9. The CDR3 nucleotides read TGTGCCAGCTACCCCACCGACAGGGCCTACGAGCAGTACTTC. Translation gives CASYPTDRAYEQYF.

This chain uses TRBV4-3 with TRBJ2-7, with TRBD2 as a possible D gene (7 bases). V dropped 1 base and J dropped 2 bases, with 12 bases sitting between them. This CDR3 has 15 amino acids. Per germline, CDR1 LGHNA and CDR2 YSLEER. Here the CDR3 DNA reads TGCGCCAGCAGCCAAGGTAGGGGGGGTCCCTACGAGCAGTACTTC. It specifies CASSQGRGGPYEQYF.

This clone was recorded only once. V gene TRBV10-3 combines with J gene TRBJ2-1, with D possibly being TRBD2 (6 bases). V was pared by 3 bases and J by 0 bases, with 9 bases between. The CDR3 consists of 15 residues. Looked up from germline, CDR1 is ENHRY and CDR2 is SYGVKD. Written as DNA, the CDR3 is TGTGCCATCAGTGAAGGAGGGAGCTCCTACAATGAGCAGTTCTTC. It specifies CAISEGGSSYNEQFF.

This CDR3 reads CASSLTDTQYF. The CDR3 nucleotides read TGTGCCAGCAGCCTAACAGATACGCAGTATTTT. The chain uses TRBV3-1 (or the pseudogene TRBV3-2) and TRBJ2-3; D is unresolved. In germline, CDR1 is LGHDT, CDR2 YNNKEL (reference sequence). This CDR3 is 11 amino acids long. The V gene lost 4 bases and the J gene lost 3 bases, with 2 bases spanning the gap.

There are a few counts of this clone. CDR3 region: CAWHYGLGAREQYF. CDR3 sequence (DNA): TGTGCCTGGCACTACGGCCTGGGGGCGAGGGAGCAGTACTTC. The chain combines TRBV30 with TRBJ2-7, with D possibly TRBD1 on 6 matching bases. CDR1 is GTSNPN and CDR2 is SVGIG in the germline V gene (reference sequence). The ends were cut back, 5 bases at V and 7 bases at J, with 21 bases in the middle. The CDR3 covers 14 residues.

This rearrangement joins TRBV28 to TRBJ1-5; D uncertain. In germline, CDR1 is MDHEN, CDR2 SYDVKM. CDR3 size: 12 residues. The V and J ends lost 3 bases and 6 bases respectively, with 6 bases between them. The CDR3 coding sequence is TGTGCCAGCAGTTTTTCGAGTCAGCCCCAGCATTTT. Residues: CASSFSSQPQHF.

The CDR3 nucleotides read TGTGCCAGTACCCCGATGGGGGACAACCCCTATGGCTACACCTTC. This translates into CASTPMGDNPYGYTF. V and J are TRBV19 and TRBJ1-2; D possibly corresponds to TRBD1 (6 bases). The CDR3 consists of 15 residues. CDR1 is LNHDA, CDR2 SQIVND, per germline (reference sequence). V lost 7 bases and J 4 bases, leaving 19 bases between the germline ends.

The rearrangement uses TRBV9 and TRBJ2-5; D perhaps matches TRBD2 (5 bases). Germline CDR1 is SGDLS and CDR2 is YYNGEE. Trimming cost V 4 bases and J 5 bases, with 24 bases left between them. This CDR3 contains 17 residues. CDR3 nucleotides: TGTGCCAGCAGCCCCTTCGGAGCGGCCCCCCAAGGGGAGACCCAGTACTTC. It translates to CASSPFGAAPQGETQYF.

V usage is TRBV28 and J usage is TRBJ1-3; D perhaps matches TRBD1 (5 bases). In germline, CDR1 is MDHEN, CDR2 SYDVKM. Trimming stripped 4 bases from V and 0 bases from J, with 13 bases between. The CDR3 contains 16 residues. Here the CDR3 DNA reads TGTGCCAGCAGTTCACCGGGACTGAGCTCTGGAAACACCATATATTTT. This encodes CASSSPGLSSGNTIYF.

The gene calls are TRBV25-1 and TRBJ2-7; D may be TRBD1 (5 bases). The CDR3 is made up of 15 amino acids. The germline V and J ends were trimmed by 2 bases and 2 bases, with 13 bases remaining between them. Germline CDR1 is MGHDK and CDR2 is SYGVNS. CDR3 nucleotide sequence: TGTGCCAGCAGTGAAGAGGCGGCAGGGACCTACGAGCAGTACTTC. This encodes CASSEEAAGTYEQYF.

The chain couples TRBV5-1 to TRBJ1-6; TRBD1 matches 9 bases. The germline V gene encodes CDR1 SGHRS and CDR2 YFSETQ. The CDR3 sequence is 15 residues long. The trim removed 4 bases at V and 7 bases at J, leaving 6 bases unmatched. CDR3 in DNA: TGCGCCAGCAGCCTTACTGACAGGGGGAATTCACCCCTCCACTTT. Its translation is CASSLTDRGNSPLHF.

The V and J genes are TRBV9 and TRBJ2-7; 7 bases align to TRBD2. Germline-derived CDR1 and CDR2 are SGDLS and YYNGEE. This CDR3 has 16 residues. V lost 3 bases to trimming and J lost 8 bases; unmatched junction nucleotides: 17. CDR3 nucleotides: TGTGCCAGCAGCGAGAGGGGAACACCTATGGGGGGGAAGCAGTACTTC. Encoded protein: CASSERGTPMGGKQYF.

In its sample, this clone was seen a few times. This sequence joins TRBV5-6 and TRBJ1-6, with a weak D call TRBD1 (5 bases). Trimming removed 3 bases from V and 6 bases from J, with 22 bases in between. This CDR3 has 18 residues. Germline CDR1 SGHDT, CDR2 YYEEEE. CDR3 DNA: TGTGCCAGCAGCTCGACCGGGACTCGGGGGTCCCTTAATTCACCCCTCCACTTT. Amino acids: CASSSTGTRGSLNSPLHF.

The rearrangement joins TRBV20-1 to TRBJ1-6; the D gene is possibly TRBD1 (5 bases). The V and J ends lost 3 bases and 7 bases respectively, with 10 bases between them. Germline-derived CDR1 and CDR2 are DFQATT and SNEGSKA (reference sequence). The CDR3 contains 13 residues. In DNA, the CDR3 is TGCAGTGCTAGTACGGGGGGAAATTCACCCCTCCACTTT. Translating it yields CSASTGGNSPLHF.

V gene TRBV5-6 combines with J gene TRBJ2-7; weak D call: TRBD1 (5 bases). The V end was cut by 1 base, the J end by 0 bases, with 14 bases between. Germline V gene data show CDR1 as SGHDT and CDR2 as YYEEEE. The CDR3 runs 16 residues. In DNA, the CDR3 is TGTGCCAGCAGCTTGCATGGGGCTACGAGCTCCTACGAGCAGTACTTC. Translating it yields CASSLHGATSSYEQYF.